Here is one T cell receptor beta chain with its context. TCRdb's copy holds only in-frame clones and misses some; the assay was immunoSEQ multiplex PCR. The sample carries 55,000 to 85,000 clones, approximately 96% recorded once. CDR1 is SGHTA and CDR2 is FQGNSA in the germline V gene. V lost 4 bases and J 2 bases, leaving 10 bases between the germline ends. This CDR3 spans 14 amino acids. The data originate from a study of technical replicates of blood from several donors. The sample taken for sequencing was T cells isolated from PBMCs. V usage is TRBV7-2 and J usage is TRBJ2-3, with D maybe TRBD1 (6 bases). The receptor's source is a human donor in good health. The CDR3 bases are TGTGCCAGCAGCTCGACAGGAATCACAGATACGCAGTATTTT. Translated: CASSSTGITDTQYF.